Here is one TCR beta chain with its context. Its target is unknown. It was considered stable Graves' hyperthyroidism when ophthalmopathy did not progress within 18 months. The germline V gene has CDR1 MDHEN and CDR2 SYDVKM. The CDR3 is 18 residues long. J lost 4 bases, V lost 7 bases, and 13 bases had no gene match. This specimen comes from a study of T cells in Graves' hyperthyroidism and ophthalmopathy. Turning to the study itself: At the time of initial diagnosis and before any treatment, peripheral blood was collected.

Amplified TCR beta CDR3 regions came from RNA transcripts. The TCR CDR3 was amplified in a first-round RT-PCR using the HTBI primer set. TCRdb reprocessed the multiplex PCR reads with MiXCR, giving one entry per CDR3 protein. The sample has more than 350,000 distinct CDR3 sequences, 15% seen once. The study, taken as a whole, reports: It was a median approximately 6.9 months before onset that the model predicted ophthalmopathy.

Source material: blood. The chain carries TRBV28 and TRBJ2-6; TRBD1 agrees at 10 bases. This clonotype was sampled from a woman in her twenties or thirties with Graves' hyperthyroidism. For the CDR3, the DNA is TGTGCCAGCACTCGCCCGACAGGGGGCGCGGAAGGGGCCAACGTCCTGACTTTC. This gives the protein CASTRPTGGAEGANVLTF.